The clone carrying this T cell receptor beta chain was detected many times. Indicated time point: newly diagnosed GD, antithyroid drugs for less than 3 months. Researchers made the TCR library from RNA that was extracted from PBMCs. The CDR3 covers 15 residues. Per the germline V gene, CDR1 is MDHEN and CDR2 is SYDVKM. J gave up 4 bases and V 7 bases, and 5 bases lay outside the gene matches. The data are from a study of regulatory T cells in long-lasting Graves disease. CDR3 regions were amplified by Arm-PCR using iRepertoire HTBI primers to build TCR beta libraries. In the authors' workflow: Throughout the samples, researchers identified 50 to 75 TRBV and roughly 13 TRBJ segments. MiXCR, applied by TCRdb to the multiplex PCR reads, yields one record per CDR3 protein. The V and J calls shown here were made by TCRdb, not taken from the authors' results. The repertoire consists of fewer than 550,000 distinct CDR3 sequences, with roughly 17% occurring once and the leading ten covering around 23%.

These data were also filed under a second study, of T cells in Graves' hyperthyroidism and ophthalmopathy. From that second work: The diagnostic basis comprised clinical symptoms, serum thyroxine and TRAb, thyroid ultrasound and orbital computed tomography.

The material was peripheral blood mononuclear cells (PBMCs), obtained at new diagnosis, from a patient treated with antithyroid drugs. This TCR derives from a woman in her late teens or twenties with Graves disease. The rearrangement uses TRBV28 and TRBJ2-5; TRBD2 aligns across 14 bases. The CDR3: CASTQGLAGVETQYF. As DNA, the CDR3 is TGTGCCAGCACCCAGGGACTAGCGGGAGTAGAGACCCAGTACTTC.